A single sample gave rise to the 31 T cell receptor beta chains below, sequenced in a study of somatic mutations in cytotoxic T cells in rheumatoid arthritis. Profiled with immunoSEQ multiplex PCR; TCRdb holds only in-frame clones, not every one. The data show 15,000 to 20,000 clones, 65% to 85% seen once. Sequencing was done on a sample of CD8+ T cells sorted from blood. The source of these receptors is an adult with rheumatoid arthritis.

This chain links TRBV2 with TRBJ2-4, with 9 positions matching TRBD2. This CDR3 contains 16 residues. Germline V gene sequence: CDR1 SNHLY, CDR2 FYNNEI. V shed 8 bases, J shed 2 bases, and the junction held 10 bases outside the gene matches. CDR3 DNA sequence: TGTGCCAGCTCAGAGTGGCGGGGGGGATCCAAAAACATTCAGTACTTC. Protein product: CASSEWRGGSKNIQYF.

This chain links TRBV6-1 with TRBJ2-3, with 7 bases lining up with TRBD2. This CDR3 comprises 14 residues. The germline gives CDR1 MNHNS, CDR2 SASEGT. Germline trimming cut 3 bases from V and 1 base from J; bases unmatched to any gene: 1. The CDR3: CASSELAGTDTQYF. The CDR3 bases are TGTGCCAGCAGTGAGCTAGCGGGCACAGATACGCAGTATTTT.

This sequence joins TRBV9 and TRBJ1-2; D is ambiguous. CDR1 and CDR2 (germline): SGDLS, YYNGEE. There are 15 residues in the CDR3. V dropped 3 bases and J dropped 1 base, with 13 bases sitting between them. CDR3 loop: CASSDRTDFNYGYTF. The CDR3 bases are TGTGCCAGCAGCGACCGGACGGACTTTAACTATGGCTACACCTTC.

The chain uses TRBV9 and TRBJ1-4; tentatively, D is TRBD1 (6 bases). Trimming stripped 0 bases from V and 7 bases from J, with 10 bases between. In germline, CDR1 is SGDLS, CDR2 YYNGEE. The CDR3 is 14 residues long. The CDR3 DNA sequence: TGTGCCAGCAGCGTAGCGGACAGTCGTGAAAAACTGTTTTTT. It is translated as CASSVADSREKLFF.

The chain has TRBV27 and TRBJ1-1, with D hard to call. Germline V gene lookup returns CDR1 MNHEY and CDR2 SMNVEV (reference sequence). The ends were cut back, 6 bases at V and 2 bases at J, with 4 bases in the middle. The CDR3 totals 11 residues. The DNA of the CDR3 is TGTGCCAGCAGGGTTAACACTGAAGCTTTCTTT. This codes for CASRVNTEAFF.

The chain joins TRBV2 to TRBJ1-2; the D gene is possibly TRBD1 (6 bases). The CDR3 runs to 14 residues. The germline CDR1 and CDR2 sequences are SNHLY and FYNNEI. Trimming cost V 6 bases and J 3 bases, with 14 bases left between them. The CDR3 spells CASRSGESHYGYTF. CDR3 DNA sequence: TGTGCCAGCAGGTCAGGGGAGTCTCACTATGGCTACACCTTC. Drawing the rest from reference TRBV2 and TRBJ1-2, the complete variable domain is EPEVTQTPSHQVTQMGQEVILRCVPISNHLYFYWYRQILGQKVEFLVSFYNNEISEKSEIFDDQFSVERPDGSNFTLKIRSTKLEDSAMYFCASRSGESHYGYTFGSGTRLTVV.

V is TRBV30 and J is TRBJ2-1, with 9 nucleotides matching TRBD1. The CDR3 is 12 amino acids. The junction had 0 bases not matched to a gene; V was cut back by 8 bases and J by 1 base. Germline CDR1 GTSNPN, CDR2 SVGIG (reference sequence). The CDR3 protein is CAGTGSYNEQFF. The DNA of the CDR3 is TGTGCCGGGACAGGGTCCTACAATGAGCAGTTCTTC.

In DNA, the CDR3 is TGTGCCAGTAGCATGGGGGGGACTTCAGCTTTCTTT. It encodes CASSMGGTSAFF. V is TRBV19 and J is TRBJ1-1, with D possibly matching TRBD1 (5 bases). The V end lost 6 bases, the J end lost 10 bases, and 15 bases lay between the germline ends. Looked up from germline, CDR1 is LNHDA and CDR2 is SQIVND (reference sequence). The CDR3 totals 12 residues. The entire variable domain, with the rest obtained from reference TRBV19 and TRBJ1-1, is as follows: DGGITQSPKYLFRKEGQNVTLSCEQNLNHDAMYWYRQDPGQGLRLIYYSQIVNDFQKGDIAEGYSVSREKKESFPLTVTSAQKNPTAFYLCASSMGGTSAFFGQGTRLTVV.

The chain recombines TRBV6-5 with TRBJ1-1; D gene unclear. Germline V CDR1 and CDR2: MNHEY, SVGAGI. V was clipped by 6 bases and J by 1 base, with 15 bases between them. The CDR3 has 15 residues. This CDR3 is CASRRYRGGNTEAFF. DNA for the CDR3: TGTGCCAGCAGGAGGTATCGGGGAGGGAACACTGAAGCTTTCTTT.

J is TRBJ1-5 and V is TRBV6-1; D gene unclear. The germline V and J ends were trimmed by 3 bases and 6 bases, with 9 bases remaining between them. CDR1 and CDR2 from the germline V gene are MNHNS and SASEGT. There are 13 residues in the CDR3. The CDR3 protein is CASSDGYTQPQHF. In DNA form, the CDR3 reads TGTGCCAGCAGTGACGGTTACACTCAGCCCCAGCATTTT.

This clone came up once. The V and J genes are TRBV6-1 and TRBJ2-1; D is ambiguous. The CDR3 runs to 12 residues. The V gene lost 6 bases and the J gene lost 2 bases, with 5 bases spanning the gap. Germline lookup yields CDR1 MNHNS and CDR2 SASEGT. CDR3 sequence reads: CASSGPYNEQFF. The CDR3 region has the DNA TGTGCCAGCAGCGGGCCCTACAATGAGCAGTTCTTC.

The chain employs TRBV7-3 and TRBJ1-2; tentative D call: TRBD1 (5 bases). V was cut by 2 bases and J by 6 bases, with 10 bases left in between. The length of the CDR3 is 13 residues. Per the germline V gene, CDR1 is SGHTA and CDR2 is FQGTGA. The CDR3: CASSLGQGHGYTF. The CDR3 region has the DNA TGTGCCAGCAGCTTAGGGCAGGGCCATGGCTACACCTTC. The variable domain in full, completed from reference TRBV7-3 and TRBJ1-2, reads GAGVSQTPSNKVTEKGKYVELRCDPISGHTALYWYRQSLGQGPEFLIYFQGTGAADDSGLPNDRFFAVRPEGSVSTLKIQRTERGDSAVYLCASSLGQGHGYTFGSGTRLTVV.

The chain joins TRBV5-1 to TRBJ1-2; TRBD1 aligns across 7 bases. The CDR3 spans 15 residues. Trimming cost V 1 base and J 5 bases; bases outside gene matches: 8. In germline, CDR1 is SGHRS, CDR2 YFSETQ. CDR3 coding DNA: TGCGCCAGCAGCTTGACAGGGGCTAACGGGTATGGCTACACCTTC. This gives the protein CASSLTGANGYGYTF.

The chain couples TRBV7-9 to TRBJ2-1, with D perhaps given as TRBD1 or TRBD2 (6 bases each). CDR3 length: 16 residues. Between the trimmed V and J ends, which lost 5 bases and 6 bases, there was a span of 20 bases. The V gene's germline CDR1 is SEHNR and CDR2 FQNEAQ (reference sequence). The chain's CDR3 is CASSLIRGATSNEQFF. DNA of the CDR3: TGTGCCAGCAGCCTCATTAGGGGGGCTACAAGCAATGAGCAGTTCTTC.

The chain carries TRBV9 and TRBJ1-2; 7 bases agree with TRBD1. The V gene's germline CDR1 is SGDLS and CDR2 YYNGEE. The CDR3 spans 15 residues. V shed 0 bases and J 7 bases; nucleotides not matched to a gene: 9. CDR3 sequence: CASSVARETGTGYTF. The CDR3 nucleotides read TGTGCCAGCAGCGTAGCTAGGGAGACAGGGACTGGCTACACCTTC.

The gene calls are TRBV7-6 and TRBJ1-5; 8 bases fit TRBD1. Trimming took 5 bases from V and 3 from J; bases not matched to a gene: 6. The CDR3 runs 15 residues. Germline-derived CDR1 and CDR2 are SGHVS and FNYEAQ. CDR3 in DNA: TGTGCCAGCAGCGAACGACAGGGGCCCAATCAGCCCCAGCATTTT. Its protein is CASSERQGPNQPQHF.

This chain connects TRBV6-1 to TRBJ2-7; D gene unclear. The CDR3 contains 15 residues. Germline values: CDR1 MNHNS, CDR2 SASEGT. The V gene lost 7 bases and the J gene lost 5 bases, with 21 bases spanning the gap. CDR3 loop: CASTERSGSQDEQYF. The CDR3 bases are TGTGCCAGCACAGAAAGGTCGGGCAGTCAGGACGAGCAGTACTTC.

This chain links TRBV5-1 with TRBJ2-1; D not certain. The V end lost 0 bases, the J end lost 3 bases, and 7 bases lay between the germline ends. CDR1 and CDR2 (germline): SGHRS, YFSETQ. This CDR3 region has 14 residues. The CDR3 DNA follows: TGCGCCAGCAGCTTGGGAGGTATCTACAATGAGCAGTTCTTC. Its translation: CASSLGGIYNEQFF.

The V call is TRBV27, the J call TRBJ1-5; unclear D gene. The CDR3 is 12 amino acids. The V gene's germline CDR1 is MNHEY and CDR2 SMNVEV (reference sequence). V gave up 3 bases and J gave up 7 bases, with 7 bases separating them. CDR3 residues: CASSFLGQPQHF. DNA for the CDR3: TGTGCCAGCAGTTTTCTCGGACAGCCCCAGCATTTT.

Regarding this clone: Other DNA variants within this sample encode the same CDR3. This chain joins TRBV6-1 and TRBJ2-1; 8 positions match TRBD1. The trim removed 4 bases at V and 1 base at J, leaving 3 bases unmatched. There are 15 residues in the CDR3. Germline CDR1 is MNHNS and CDR2 is SASEGT. The CDR3 here is CASSAGGGSYNEQFF. In DNA, the CDR3 is TGTGCCAGCAGTGCAGGGGGCGGATCCTACAATGAGCAGTTCTTC.

This chain joins TRBV9 and TRBJ2-1; TRBD1 is a possible D gene (5 bases). The germline V gene encodes CDR1 SGDLS and CDR2 YYNGEE. The germline V and J ends were trimmed by 1 base and 6 bases, with 5 bases remaining between them. The CDR3 length is 12 residues. As DNA, the CDR3 is TGTGCCAGCAGCGTACAGGGCAATGAGCAGTTCTTC. Its translation: CASSVQGNEQFF.

This clone rates as large. The chain has TRBV6-1 and TRBJ2-3, with no clear D. Trimming pared 2 bases from V and 3 bases from J, leaving 6 bases between. Germline V gene sequence: CDR1 MNHNS, CDR2 SASEGT. This CDR3 region has 13 residues. CDR3: CASSEKETDTQYF. The CDR3 DNA reads as TGTGCCAGCAGTGAAAAAGAGACAGATACGCAGTATTTT.

The chain recombines TRBV7-9 with TRBJ2-1; D unclear. Germline V gene data show CDR1 as SEHNR and CDR2 as FQNEAQ (reference sequence). CDR3 length: 12 amino acids. V was clipped by 5 bases and J by 0 bases, with 2 bases between them. Here the CDR3 reads CASSRSYNEQFF. CDR3 sequence (DNA): TGTGCCAGCAGCCGCTCCTACAATGAGCAGTTCTTC.

The chain combines TRBV27 with TRBJ2-7; D uncertain. The CDR3 sequence is 14 residues long. The germline V gene encodes CDR1 MNHEY and CDR2 SMNVEV (reference sequence). V lost 2 bases, J lost 3 bases, and 11 bases lay in between. DNA for the CDR3: TGTGCCAGCAGTTTAAGGTTGGGGATCTACGAGCAGTACTTC. Its protein is CASSLRLGIYEQYF.

This chain connects TRBV10-2 to TRBJ1-1, with 8 bases matching TRBD1. Germline values: CDR1 WSHSY, CDR2 SAAADI. CDR3 length: 11 amino acids. V was pared by 4 bases and J by 11 bases, with 3 bases of the junction left unmatched. The CDR3 DNA sequence: TGCGCCAGCAGTGGGGACAGGCGCGCTTTCTTT. Its translation: CASSGDRRAFF.

By share, this clone counts as medium-sized. As DNA, the CDR3 is TGCGCCAGCAGCTGGACAGGGGGCGGCACTGAAGCTTTCTTT. It specifies CASSWTGGGTEAFF. V gene TRBV5-1 combines with J gene TRBJ1-1, with 11 bases matching TRBD1. V trimming: 3 bases; J trimming: 4 bases; junction bases outside the gene matches: 2. Germline-derived CDR1 and CDR2 are SGHRS and YFSETQ. The CDR3 length is 14 residues.

The chain employs TRBV6-6 and TRBJ2-7; D ambiguous. V was cut by 2 bases and J by 3 bases, with 5 bases left in between. CDR1 MNHNY and CDR2 SVGAGI come from the germline V gene (reference sequence). This CDR3 comprises 12 residues. CDR3 DNA: TGTGCCAGCAGTTACCCTGGCTACGAGCAGTACTTC. Translated, it gives CASSYPGYEQYF.

This clone was recorded only once. This chain connects TRBV9 to TRBJ1-3, with D maybe TRBD1 (5 bases). Germline-derived CDR1 and CDR2 are SGDLS and YYNGEE. V was trimmed by 5 bases and J by 7 bases, leaving 7 bases between them. The CDR3 is made up of 11 amino acids. The CDR3 reads CASRSGNTIYF. The DNA of the CDR3 is TGTGCCAGCAGATCAGGGAACACCATATATTTT.

The chain joins TRBV28 to TRBJ1-5; unclear D gene. This CDR3 contains 16 residues. Germline V gives CDR1 MDHEN, CDR2 SYDVKM. V dropped 4 bases and J dropped 5 bases, with 18 bases sitting between them. CDR3 residues: CASSSYPQRTDQPQHF. The DNA of the CDR3 is TGTGCCAGCAGTTCCTACCCTCAAAGGACCGATCAGCCCCAGCATTTT.

The chain is built from TRBV5-4 and TRBJ2-1, with D tentatively TRBD2 (6 bases). V dropped 0 bases and J dropped 8 bases, with 9 bases sitting between them. This CDR3 is 13 amino acids long. CDR1 and CDR2 from the germline V gene are SGHNT and YYREEE (reference sequence). The CDR3 DNA follows: TGTGCCAGCAGCTTGGTACTAGCTTATGAGCAGTTCTTC. Its translation is CASSLVLAYEQFF.

The CDR3 sequence is CASRWGGEKLFF. The CDR3, as DNA: TGTGCCAGCAGATGGGGTGGTGAAAAACTGTTTTTT. V is TRBV11-2 and J is TRBJ1-4; D is unclear. This CDR3 region has 12 residues. CDR1 SGHAT and CDR2 FQNNGV come from the germline V gene. The V and J ends lost 6 bases and 7 bases respectively, with 9 bases between them.